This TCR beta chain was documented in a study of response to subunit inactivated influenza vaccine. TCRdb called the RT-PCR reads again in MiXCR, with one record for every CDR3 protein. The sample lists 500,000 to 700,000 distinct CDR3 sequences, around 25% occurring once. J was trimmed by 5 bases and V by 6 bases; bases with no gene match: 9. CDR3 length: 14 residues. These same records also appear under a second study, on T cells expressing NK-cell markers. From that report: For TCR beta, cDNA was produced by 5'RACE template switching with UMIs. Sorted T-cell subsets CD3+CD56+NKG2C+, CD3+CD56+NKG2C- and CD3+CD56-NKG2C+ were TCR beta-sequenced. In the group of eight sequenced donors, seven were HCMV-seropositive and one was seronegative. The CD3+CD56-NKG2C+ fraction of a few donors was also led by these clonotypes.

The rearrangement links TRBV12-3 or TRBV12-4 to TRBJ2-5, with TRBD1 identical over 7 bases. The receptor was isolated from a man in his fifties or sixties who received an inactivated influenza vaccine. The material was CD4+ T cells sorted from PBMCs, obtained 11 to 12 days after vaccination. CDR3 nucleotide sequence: TGTGCCAGCAGGAGACAGGGTGCTCTGGAGACCCAGTACTTC. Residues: CASRRQGALETQYF.